This is a list of T cell receptor beta chains from one sample in a study of blood T cell repertoires in COVID-19. TCRdb's table, derived via immunoSEQ multiplex PCR, lists solely in-frame clones and lacks some. The sample yields around 70,000 clones, about nine tenths seen once. Sequencing was performed on peripheral blood. The receptor set was obtained from a woman aged 18-35 years with acute or convalescent COVID-19. CDR3s include the opening cysteine and the closing phenylalanine or tryptophan. The D gene is left open where the match is weak. Rows give clone size only sometimes, using once, few, many, or a class for an expanded clone.

>TRBD1|TRBJ1-4|TRBV7-6|once
TGTGCCAGCAGCTTACCCCGGGGACAGGGGTGGTATGAAAAACTGTTTTTT
CASSLPRGQGWYEKLFF
>-|TRBJ2-1|TRBV19|once
TGTGCCAGTAGTACCCAGGGGTTAGGTGAGCAGTTCTTC
CASSTQGLGEQFF
>TRBD2|TRBJ2-1|TRBV6-1|-
TGTGCCAGCAGTGAGGTAGCGGGAGCTTTCTACAATGAGCAGTTCTTC
CASSEVAGAFYNEQFF
>-|TRBJ1-1|TRBV20-1|-
TGCAGTGCTAGTCAGGCGACAGGACCTGAAGCTTTCTTT
CSASQATGPEAFF
>-|TRBJ1-1|TRBV30|-
TGTGCCTGGTCCGAGGCCCTGAAAACTGAAGCTTTCTTT
CAWSEALKTEAFF
>-|TRBJ1-6|TRBV4-1|-
TGCGCCAGCAGCCAACCCCGCGGCGGGCCAAATTCACCCCTCCACTTT
CASSQPRGGPNSPLHF
>-|TRBJ2-1|TRBV2|-
TGTGCCAGCAGGCGGGATCACCAGATGAATGAGCAGTTCTTC
CASRRDHQMNEQFF
>-|TRBJ1-2|TRBV4-3|-
TGCGCCAGCAGCCAAGTCGCAGGAAATAACTATGGCTACACCTTC
CASSQVAGNNYGYTF
>-|TRBJ1-1|TRBV5-1|-
TGCGCCAGCAGCTTGGACAGGGCCGAGTCTTTCTTT
CASSLDRAESFF
>TRBD2|TRBJ2-5|TRBV28|-
TGTGCCAGCAGTTTTCTCGCTTCGGGCGGGAGGGAGACCCAGTACTTC
CASSFLASGGRETQYF
>TRBD1|TRBJ2-3|TRBV27|-
TGTGCCAGCGGGACAGCTAGCACAGATACGCAGTATTTT
CASGTASTDTQYF
>TRBD1|TRBJ1-1|TRBV4-1|-
TGCGCCAGCAGCTGGGACAGTCTGAACACTGAAGCTTTCTTT
CASSWDSLNTEAFF
>TRBD2|TRBJ2-1|TRBV7-8|-
TGTGCCAGCAGCCCCCCCGGGACTAGCTCGAATGAGCAGTTCTTC
CASSPPGTSSNEQFF
>-|TRBJ1-4|TRBV12-3/TRBV12-4|-
TGTGCCAGCAGTTTAGTTCTGTATGAAAAACTGTTTTTT
CASSLVLYEKLFF
>-|TRBJ1-2|TRBV7-9|-
TGTGCCAGCAGCCCCCAGGGATATGGCTACACCTTC
CASSPQGYGYTF
>TRBD2|TRBJ2-2|TRBV30|-
TGTGCCTCGGGTCGGGGGGGAGACACCGGGGAGCTGTTTTTT
CASGRGGDTGELFF
>TRBD1|TRBJ1-1|TRBV25-1|-
TGTGCCAGCAGTCAGCAGGGGGTTGGCACTGAAGCTTTCTTT
CASSQQGVGTEAFF
>-|TRBJ2-1|TRBV4-1|-
TGCGCCAGCAGCCAAGATCAGCGCGGAACCTACAATGAGCAGTTCTTC
CASSQDQRGTYNEQFF
>-|TRBJ1-2|TRBV5-3|-
TGTGCCAGAAGCGTTATACTGACAGGATCTAACTATGGCTACACCTTC
CARSVILTGSNYGYTF
>TRBD1|TRBJ2-7|TRBV27|once
TGTGCCAGCAGTACCTTCCCGGGACAGGGGTTCTACGAGCAGTACTTC
CASSTFPGQGFYEQYF
>TRBD1|TRBJ2-2|TRBV10-3|-
TGTGCCATCAAGACGACAGGGGCCACCGGGGAGCTGTTTTTT
CAIKTTGATGELFF
>-|TRBJ1-3|TRBV2|-
TGTGCCAGCCAGGAGGTCACCTCTGGAAACACCATATATTTT
CASQEVTSGNTIYF
>TRBD2|TRBJ2-3|TRBV5-6|-
TGTGCCAGCAGCCTGGGAATAGCGGGGGGGCGGACGCAGTATTTT
CASSLGIAGGRTQYF
>-|TRBJ1-5|TRBV7-2|few
TGTGCCAGCAGCTTAGACAGGGCCAGCAATCAGCCCCAGCATTTT
CASSLDRASNQPQHF
>-|TRBJ2-7|TRBV6-1|-
TGTGCCAGCAGTGAAGCTTGGGGGGTGTTCTACGAGCAGTACTTC
CASSEAWGVFYEQYF
>TRBD1|TRBJ2-3|TRBV5-8|once
TGTGCCAGCAGCCGAACAACAGGGGCGGATACGCAGTATTTT
CASSRTTGADTQYF
>-|TRBJ2-5|TRBV7-9|-
TGTGCCAGCAGCTTCGGTCAGACTCAAGAGACCCAGTACTTC
CASSFGQTQETQYF
>TRBD1|TRBJ2-5|TRBV5-5|-
TGTGCCAGCAGCCCAACAGGGGGCGCGGAGACCCAGTACTTC
CASSPTGGAETQYF
>TRBD2|TRBJ2-7|TRBV18|-
TGTGCCAGCTCACCAAGGCCTAGCGGGAGTTTCTACGAGCAGTACTTC
CASSPRPSGSFYEQYF
>-|TRBJ1-5|TRBV7-8|-
TGTGCCAGCAGCTGGGACACCACCACTAATCAGCCCCAGCATTTT
CASSWDTTTNQPQHF
>-|TRBJ1-4|TRBV7-9|-
TGTGCCAGCAGCTTTTCAATCCGGAATGAAAAACTGTTTTTT
CASSFSIRNEKLFF
>TRBD2|TRBJ2-1|TRBV14|once
TGTGCCAGCAGCCAACAAAGGAGCGGGAGGTTGACCTACAATGAGCAGTTCTTC
CASSQQRSGRLTYNEQFF
>-|TRBJ2-3|TRBV3-1/TRBV3-2|-
TGTGCCAGCAGCCAATCCTCGGGGGACCATACGCAGTATTTT
CASSQSSGDHTQYF